Below are 21 T cell receptor beta chains sequenced from a single sample in a study of control samples from healthy donors and cancer patients. Method: immunoSEQ multiplex PCR; TCRdb's copy keeps in-frame clones and lacks some. The repertoire has about 130,000 clones, roughly 92% of them found once; the top ten carry around 6%. The sample was blood. The origin of the receptors is a man between 18 and 29 years old in good health.

CDR3 residues: CATSRDIGAANEKLFF. The CDR3 bases are TGTGCCACCAGCAGAGATATTGGGGCCGCTAATGAAAAACTGTTTTTT. This chain uses TRBV15 with TRBJ1-4; D possibly corresponds to TRBD1 (5 bases). The CDR3 totals 16 residues. Germline CDR1 and CDR2: LNHNV and YYDKDF (reference sequence). The ends were cut back, 0 bases at V and 3 bases at J, with 11 bases in the middle.

In its sample, this clone is medium-sized. The chain combines TRBV7-9 with TRBJ1-2; D not certain. V dropped 1 base and J dropped 4 bases, with 10 bases sitting between them. Germline loops: CDR1 SEHNR, CDR2 FQNEAQ (reference sequence). The CDR3 is 14 residues long. The CDR3 loop reads CASSLGISSYGYTF. The CDR3 bases are TGTGCCAGCAGCTTAGGGATCAGCAGCTATGGCTACACCTTC.

The rearrangement links TRBV5-1 to TRBJ1-2; the D gene is possibly TRBD1 (5 bases). Trimming shortened V by 4 bases and J by 0 bases, and 10 bases separated the two germline ends. The CDR3 totals 14 residues. Germline CDR1 reads SGHRS; CDR2 reads YFSETQ. The DNA for the CDR3 is TGCGCCAGCAGCAGGGACGTCTCTAACTATGGCTACACCTTC. Protein sequence: CASSRDVSNYGYTF. The variable domain in full, completed from reference TRBV5-1 and TRBJ1-2, reads KAGVTQTPRYLIKTRGQQVTLSCSPISGHRSVSWYQQTPGQGLQFLFEYFSETQRNKGNFPGRFSGRQFSNSRSEMNVSTLELGDSALYLCASSRDVSNYGYTFGSGTRLTVV.

V is TRBV5-1 and J is TRBJ2-1, with TRBD2 matching over 14 bases. V shed 1 base and J 8 bases; nucleotides not matched to a gene: 5. This CDR3 is 16 amino acids long. Germline V CDR1 and CDR2: SGHRS, YFSETQ. DNA for the CDR3: TGCGCCAGCAGCTTGCGACTAGCGGGGGGGATAGATGAGCAGTTCTTC. Translating gives CASSLRLAGGIDEQFF.

The chain has TRBV27 and TRBJ1-2; D not certain. CDR1 and CDR2 (germline): MNHEY, SMNVEV (reference sequence). This CDR3 comprises 14 residues. Trimming shortened V by 2 bases and J by 4 bases, and 11 bases separated the two germline ends. CDR3 region: CASSLAQDFYGYTF. The DNA of the CDR3 is TGTGCCAGCAGTTTAGCGCAGGACTTCTATGGCTACACCTTC.

In DNA form, the CDR3 reads TGCGCCACACAACGACAGGGTTCTCACCACGGGTATATAGACACCATATATTTT. As protein: CATQRQGSHHGYIDTIYF. The chain combines TRBV10-1 with TRBJ1-3; 7 nucleotides align to TRBD1. The germline V gene has CDR1 WNHNN and CDR2 SYGVQD (reference sequence). The trim removed 10 bases at V and 8 bases at J, leaving 26 bases unmatched. CDR3 length equals 18 residues.

This clone has a single count. The chain couples TRBV9 to TRBJ2-3; TRBD2 is a possible D gene (5 bases). This CDR3 has 15 amino acids. CDR1 and CDR2 from the germline V gene are SGDLS and YYNGEE. Trimming took off 0 bases at V and 0 bases at J, with 8 bases between the two ends. The CDR3 spells CASSVAGVSTDTQYF. The DNA for the CDR3 is TGTGCCAGCAGCGTAGCCGGGGTTAGCACAGATACGCAGTATTTT.

The V call is TRBV5-1, the J call TRBJ1-4; TRBD1 matches at 7 bases. Trimming took 2 bases from V and 7 from J; bases not matched to a gene: 8. This CDR3 has 15 residues. Germline V lookup: CDR1 SGHRS, CDR2 YFSETQ. CDR3 loop: CASSFKGAPGEKLFF. The CDR3 DNA sequence: TGCGCCAGCAGCTTTAAGGGGGCGCCCGGTGAAAAACTGTTTTTT.

This chain links TRBV6-5 with TRBJ1-3, with D unclear. Germline V gene data show CDR1 as MNHEY and CDR2 as SVGAGI. The V end was cut by 5 bases, the J end by 3 bases, with 11 bases between. The CDR3 has 14 amino acids. CDR3 coding DNA: TGTGCCAGCAGTCCCGCCGCGGTTGGAAACACCATATATTTT. It yields the protein CASSPAAVGNTIYF.

The chain carries TRBV19 and TRBJ1-5; D possibly corresponds to TRBD1 (6 bases). In germline, CDR1 is LNHDA, CDR2 SQIVND (reference sequence). The CDR3 is made up of 15 amino acids. The ends were cut back, 5 bases at V and 7 bases at J, with 18 bases in the middle. DNA of the CDR3: TGTGCCAGTAGTGCCGAACAGGGTGCGGAACAGCCCCAGCATTTT. Its translation is CASSAEQGAEQPQHF.

This clone was counted only a few times. V is TRBV7-9 and J is TRBJ1-4; 9 nucleotides line up with TRBD1. The V gene's germline CDR1 is SEHNR and CDR2 FQNEAQ (reference sequence). The CDR3 runs 14 residues. Losses at the gene ends were 5 bases for V and 5 bases for J; bases not matched to a gene: 3. The CDR3 DNA reads as TGTGCCAGCAGCGGAGGACAGGGGAATGAAAAACTGTTTTTT. Protein: CASSGGQGNEKLFF.

The gene calls are TRBV10-2 and TRBJ1-4; TRBD1 aligns across 12 bases. V shed 3 bases, J shed 4 bases, and the junction held 12 bases outside the gene matches. This CDR3 comprises 19 residues. Per germline, CDR1 WSHSY and CDR2 SAAADI. CDR3 sequence reads: CASSDLLGDRGPGNEKLFF. The CDR3 DNA follows: TGCGCCAGCAGTGATCTCTTGGGGGACAGGGGGCCTGGTAATGAAAAACTGTTTTTT.

This clone was counted between two and nine times. The V and J genes are TRBV6-5 and TRBJ1-2; 7 nucleotides align to TRBD1. CDR1 and CDR2 (germline): MNHEY, SVGAGI. V was clipped by 0 bases and J by 8 bases; unmatched bases: 3. The length of the CDR3 is 13 residues. CDR3 DNA sequence: TGTGCCAGCAGTTACTCGACAGGGTTCGGCTACACCTTC. It specifies CASSYSTGFGYTF.

This clone was seen a single time. V is TRBV7-7 and J is TRBJ2-7; D is unclear. CDR1 is SSHAT and CDR2 is FNYEAQ in the germline V gene (reference sequence). This CDR3 comprises 14 residues. V was pared by 5 bases and J by 2 bases, with 13 bases between. CDR3 bases: TGTGCCAGCAGCCCCACCGCTTTGACCTACGAGCAGTACTTC. As protein: CASSPTALTYEQYF.

V usage is TRBV6-1 and J usage is TRBJ2-7, with TRBD2 as a possible D gene (6 bases). This CDR3 comprises 15 residues. The V end was cut by 6 bases, the J end by 0 bases, with 15 bases between. Germline V gene data show CDR1 as MNHNS and CDR2 as SASEGT. DNA of the CDR3: TGTGCCAGCAGCGACCTTGGGGGGAGCTCCTACGAGCAGTACTTC. Translating gives CASSDLGGSSYEQYF.

V gene TRBV11-2 combines with J gene TRBJ1-2; TRBD1 agrees at 8 bases. The V gene end was trimmed by 5 bases and the J gene end by 0 bases; junction bases not matched to a gene: 2. CDR3 length: 14 residues. Germline lookup yields CDR1 SGHAT and CDR2 FQNNGV. CDR3 in amino acids: CASSRTGTNYGYTF. The CDR3 coding sequence is TGTGCCAGCAGCCGGACAGGGACTAACTATGGCTACACCTTC.

J is TRBJ2-1 and V is TRBV5-1; 7 bases agree with TRBD2. After removal of 3 bases from V and 7 bases from J, the junction contained 4 bases not matched to a gene. Per germline, CDR1 SGHRS and CDR2 YFSETQ. The CDR3 is 13 residues long. CDR3 region: CASSSVGGNEQFF. In nucleotides, the CDR3 is TGCGCCAGCAGCTCAGTCGGGGGGAATGAGCAGTTCTTC.

The chain uses TRBV11-2 and TRBJ2-5, with 8 bases aligning to TRBD2. V lost 1 base and J lost 5; bases outside the gene matches: 0. Germline V lookup: CDR1 SGHAT, CDR2 FQNNGV. The CDR3 contains 13 residues. CDR3: CASSLAGGETQYF. In DNA, the CDR3 is TGTGCCAGCAGCTTAGCGGGGGGGGAGACCCAGTACTTC.

This clone turned up a few times. This sample also contains other DNA sequences that code for the same CDR3. The chain couples TRBV29-1 to TRBJ2-7; D is possibly TRBD2 (6 bases). The ends were cut back, 7 bases at V and 3 bases at J, with 13 bases in the middle. The CDR3 sequence is 12 residues long. The germline gives CDR1 SQVTM, CDR2 ANQGSEA. The CDR3 nucleotides are TGCAGCGGCGGGACCGGAATCTACGAGCAGTACTTC. As protein: CSGGTGIYEQYF.

V and J are TRBV19 and TRBJ1-2; a weak D match, TRBD1 (6 bases). With 2 bases removed from V and 6 bases from J, the gap between germline ends came to 16 bases. CDR1 and CDR2 from the germline V gene are LNHDA and SQIVND (reference sequence). The CDR3 consists of 15 residues. In DNA, the CDR3 is TGTGCCAGTAGTATACGGGGGGAACACAGGGATGGCTACACCTTC. Amino acid sequence: CASSIRGEHRDGYTF.

This chain connects TRBV28 to TRBJ1-2; D gene uncertain. This CDR3 is 13 amino acids long. The ends were cut back, 4 bases at V and 10 bases at J, with 16 bases in the middle. Germline lookup yields CDR1 MDHEN and CDR2 SYDVKM. The CDR3: CASSSPPLLAYTF. The CDR3 region has the DNA TGTGCCAGCAGTTCACCCCCCCTACTGGCCTACACCTTC.